One sample yielded the 24 T cell receptor beta chains listed below, sequenced in a study of cytomegalovirus exposure and HLA in healthy donors. Primers: 60 Vbeta forward and 13 Jbeta reverse. Produced via immunoSEQ multiplex PCR; TCRdb's table is partial and in-frame only. The table has roughly 180,000 clones, around 80% seen once; the top ten hold 1.4%. Sequencing was carried out using PBMCs. The receptors were gathered from a girl aged 10-17 years in good health and CMV-seropositive.

V gene TRBV5-4 combines with J gene TRBJ2-2; TRBD2 agrees at 9 bases. Germline CDR1 reads SGHNT; CDR2 reads YYREEE (reference sequence). V lost 4 bases, J lost 0 bases, and 7 bases stayed unmatched. The length of the CDR3 is 17 residues. CDR3 bases: TGTGCCAGCAGCCCCCCCGGGACTAGCCCGAACACCGGGGAGCTGTTTTTT. This gives the protein CASSPPGTSPNTGELFF. The full variable domain, completed using reference TRBV5-4 and TRBJ2-2, is ETGVTQSPTHLIKTRGQQVTLRCSSQSGHNTVSWYQQALGQGPQFIFQYYREEENGRGNFPPRFSGLQFPNYSSELNVNALELDDSALYLCASSPPGTSPNTGELFFGEGSRLTVL.

The chain is built from TRBV10-3 and TRBJ2-3, with 8 positions matching TRBD1. J lost 1 base, V lost 5 bases, and 2 bases had no gene match. CDR1 and CDR2 (germline): ENHRY, SYGVKD. The CDR3 is made up of 14 amino acids. The DNA for the CDR3 is TGTGCCATCAGTTTGGACAGGGGCACAGATACGCAGTATTTT. Its protein product is CAISLDRGTDTQYF.

The chain links TRBV27 to TRBJ2-7; weak D call: TRBD1 (5 bases). Trimming cost V 4 bases and J 2 bases, with 15 bases left between them. The CDR3 sequence is 15 residues long. The germline gives CDR1 MNHEY, CDR2 SMNVEV (reference sequence). The CDR3 reads CASSSNGQDPYEQYF. CDR3 sequence (DNA): TGTGCCAGCAGTTCCAATGGACAAGACCCCTACGAGCAGTACTTC.

The chain joins TRBV4-3 to TRBJ2-3; TRBD2 is a possible D gene (6 bases). V lost 0 bases to trimming and J lost 1 base, with 11 bases between them. CDR3 length equals 16 residues. Germline CDR1 reads LGHNA; CDR2 reads YSLEER. The CDR3 region is CASSQDRGWGTDTQYF. In DNA, the CDR3 is TGCGCCAGCAGCCAAGACCGGGGGTGGGGCACAGATACGCAGTATTTT.

About this clone: Other DNA sequences in this sample translate to the same CDR3. The V call is TRBV6-5, the J call TRBJ2-7; TRBD1 matches at 9 bases. The germline gives CDR1 MNHEY, CDR2 SVGAGI. CDR3 size: 14 residues. J was trimmed by 4 bases and V by 1 base; bases with no gene match: 2. The CDR3 sequence: CASSYLGQGYEQYF. The DNA of the CDR3 is TGTGCCAGCAGTTACTTGGGACAGGGATACGAGCAGTACTTC.

The gene calls are TRBV18 and TRBJ1-1; tentatively, D is TRBD1 (5 bases). The CDR3 has 15 amino acids. Per germline, CDR1 KGHSH and CDR2 LQKENI. V was pared by 0 bases and J by 10 bases, with 18 bases between. The CDR3 region is CASSPPSSKSQGAFF. The CDR3 DNA follows: TGTGCCAGCTCACCACCGTCGTCTAAATCGCAGGGAGCTTTCTTT.

There are a few counts of this clone. The CDR3 bases are TGTGCCAGCAGCGCGACCGGGACACCAAAGGACGCTTTCTTT. This gives the protein CASSATGTPKDAFF. V and J are TRBV5-6 and TRBJ1-1; a weak D match, TRBD1 (6 bases). The CDR3 extends over 14 amino acids. Germline V gene data show CDR1 as SGHDT and CDR2 as YYEEEE. V lost 4 bases and J 11 bases, leaving 21 bases between the germline ends. Full variable domain (outside the CDR3, taken from reference TRBV5-6 and TRBJ1-1): DAGVTQSPTHLIKTRGQQVTLRCSPKSGHDTVSWYQQALGQGPQFIFQYYEEEERQRGNFPDRFSGHQFPNYSSELNVNALLLGDSALYLCASSATGTPKDAFFGQGTRLTVV.

This chain connects TRBV5-6 to TRBJ2-5, with D possibly matching TRBD2 (6 bases). The CDR3 is 17 amino acids. The germline gives CDR1 SGHDT, CDR2 YYEEEE. Trimming left V 0 bases short and J 0 bases short, with 15 bases between. The CDR3 loop reads CASSLALGRLDQETQYF. CDR3 bases: TGTGCCAGCAGCTTGGCCCTAGGCAGACTAGACCAAGAGACCCAGTACTTC.

The J gene is TRBJ2-7, the V gene TRBV9; 10 bases map to TRBD1. Germline V gene sequence: CDR1 SGDLS, CDR2 YYNGEE. Germline trimming cut 2 bases from V and 0 bases from J; bases unmatched to any gene: 11. The CDR3 is 18 residues long. The DNA for the CDR3 is TGTGCCAGCAGCGTCGGGGACAGGGGCGGGTGGAACTCCTACGAGCAGTACTTC. Residues: CASSVGDRGGWNSYEQYF. The full variable domain, rest sourced from reference TRBV9 and TRBJ2-7, is DSGVTQTPKHLITATGQRVTLRCSPRSGDLSVYWYQQSLDQGLQFLIQYYNGEERAKGNILERFSAQQFPDLHSELNLSSLELGDSALYFCASSVGDRGGWNSYEQYFGPGTRLTVT.

The chain links TRBV7-8 to TRBJ1-4, with a weak D call TRBD1 (6 bases). The germline V gene has CDR1 SGHVS and CDR2 FQNEAQ. V gave up 1 base and J gave up 3 bases, with 12 bases separating them. The CDR3 sequence is 16 residues long. The CDR3 loop is CASSLVTGLANEKLFF. Written as DNA, the CDR3 is TGTGCCAGCAGCTTAGTAACAGGGTTGGCTAATGAAAAACTGTTTTTT.

V is TRBV6-6 and J is TRBJ2-3; possible D gene TRBD1, 5 bases. From germline, CDR1 is MNHNY and CDR2 SVGAGI (reference sequence). This CDR3 comprises 14 residues. Trimming cost V 7 bases and J 0 bases, with 11 bases left between them. Written as DNA, the CDR3 is TGTGCCAGCACCCGGCAGGGCAGCACAGATACGCAGTATTTT. It specifies CASTRQGSTDTQYF.

The chain joins TRBV25-1 to TRBJ2-7; 10 bases map to TRBD1. CDR1 and CDR2 from the germline V gene are MGHDK and SYGVNS. V lost 6 bases to trimming and J lost 5 bases; unmatched junction nucleotides: 4. The CDR3 has 13 residues. The DNA of the CDR3 is TGTGCCAGCAGGACAGGGGGCTCGGACGAGCAGTACTTC. This sequence encodes CASRTGGSDEQYF.

The rearrangement links TRBV4-1 to TRBJ2-3; 8 positions agree with TRBD2. This CDR3 is 17 amino acids long. In germline, CDR1 is MGHRA, CDR2 YSYEKL. The V segment lost 1 base and the J segment 2 bases; nucleotides outside the gene matches: 8. CDR3 sequence: CASSQGSSGLYTDTQYF. The CDR3 DNA reads TGCGCCAGCAGCCAAGGATCTAGCGGGTTATACACAGATACGCAGTATTTT.

The chain links TRBV27 to TRBJ2-5; no definite D call. Germline V gene data show CDR1 as MNHEY and CDR2 as SMNVEV (reference sequence). V lost 3 bases and J lost 3, with 11 bases in between. CDR3 length: 14 residues. In DNA form, the CDR3 reads TGTGCCAGCAGTTTTTTTCCCCTCGAAGAGACCCAGTACTTC. It translates to CASSFFPLEETQYF.

The CDR3 reads CASSPLTAATNEKLFF. In DNA, the CDR3 is TGTGCCAGCAGTCCTTTGACGGCGGCAACTAATGAAAAACTGTTTTTT. The J gene is TRBJ1-4, the V gene TRBV6-6; the D is unclear. V lost 5 bases, J lost 0 bases, and 13 bases lay in between. CDR1 MNHNY and CDR2 SVGAGI come from the germline V gene (reference sequence). The CDR3 has 16 residues.

The chain combines TRBV6-5 with TRBJ1-3; 7 nucleotides agree with TRBD1. CDR3 size: 15 residues. Trimming at V came to 4 bases and at J to 2 bases, leaving 5 bases not matched to a gene. From germline, CDR1 is MNHEY and CDR2 SVGAGI. The CDR3 DNA reads TGTGCCAGCAGTTTAGCAGGGGGAACTGGAAACACCATATATTTT. It codes for CASSLAGGTGNTIYF.

The chain uses TRBV10-2 and TRBJ2-7, with 14 bases matching TRBD2. The CDR3 sequence is 15 residues long. V shed 4 bases, J shed 4 bases, and the junction held 3 bases outside the gene matches. Germline CDR1 reads WSHSY; CDR2 reads SAAADI. The CDR3 DNA reads as TGCGCCAGCAGTGGGGGGACTAGCGGGAGTTACGAGCAGTACTTC. Translating it yields CASSGGTSGSYEQYF.

This chain uses TRBV5-1 with TRBJ2-1, with a possible D match to TRBD2 (5 bases). The CDR3 sequence is 15 residues long. V lost 1 base, J lost 9 bases, and 17 bases lay in between. Germline values: CDR1 SGHRS, CDR2 YFSETQ. CDR3 residues: CASSLIGATGGEQFF. The DNA of the CDR3 is TGCGCCAGCAGCTTGATAGGTGCAACTGGAGGTGAGCAGTTCTTC. Full variable domain (rest looked up from reference TRBV5-1 and TRBJ2-1): KAGVTQTPRYLIKTRGQQVTLSCSPISGHRSVSWYQQTPGQGLQFLFEYFSETQRNKGNFPGRFSGRQFSNSRSEMNVSTLELGDSALYLCASSLIGATGGEQFFGPGTRLTVL.

The count of this clone is one. This chain uses TRBV27 with TRBJ2-1; no firm D call. Germline loops: CDR1 MNHEY, CDR2 SMNVEV (reference sequence). V dropped 8 bases and J dropped 4 bases, with 6 bases sitting between them. The length of the CDR3 is 11 residues. CDR3 protein: CASGGYNEQFF. The CDR3, as DNA: TGTGCCAGCGGCGGATACAATGAGCAGTTCTTC.

The CDR3 loop reads CASSVLAGGVNEQFF. The CDR3 DNA reads TGTGCCAGCAGTGTACTAGCGGGAGGAGTGAATGAGCAGTTCTTC. The chain couples TRBV25-1 to TRBJ2-1; TRBD2 matches 12 bases. From germline, CDR1 is MGHDK and CDR2 SYGVNS. CDR3 size: 15 residues. J gave up 7 bases and V 4 bases, and 5 bases lay outside the gene matches.

This rearrangement joins TRBV19 to TRBJ1-5, with D unclear. The CDR3 totals 14 residues. CDR1 and CDR2 (germline): LNHDA, SQIVND (reference sequence). Trimming left V 5 bases short and J 2 bases short, with 10 bases between. The CDR3: CASSLNGGNQPQHF. In nucleotides, the CDR3 is TGTGCCAGTAGTCTCAACGGTGGCAATCAGCCCCAGCATTTT.

The V call is TRBV30, the J call TRBJ1-2; TRBD1 is a possible D gene (6 bases). There are 11 residues in the CDR3. Germline V gene data show CDR1 as GTSNPN and CDR2 as SVGIG (reference sequence). V was pared by 2 bases and J by 8 bases, with 9 bases between. CDR3 in DNA: TGTGCCTGGAGTATGGGACAAGGCTACACCTTC. Residues: CAWSMGQGYTF. Full variable domain (missing parts from reference TRBV30 and TRBJ1-2): SQTIHQWPATLVQPVGSPLSLECTVEGTSNPNLYWYRQAAGRGLQLLFYSVGIGQISSEVPQNLSASRPQDRQFILSSKKLLLSDSGFYLCAWSMGQGYTFGSGTRLTVV.

CDR3 DNA sequence: TGTGCCAGCAGTGTTGTGGGGGGAGGACGGCGCTTCAGGCCCCAGCATTTT. This translates into CASSVVGGGRRFRPQHF. The V gene is TRBV6-1, the J gene TRBJ1-5; possible D gene TRBD1, 5 bases. Per germline, CDR1 MNHNS and CDR2 SASEGT. The CDR3 loop spans 17 amino acids. V lost 4 bases and J lost 9, with 25 bases in between.

The V and J genes are TRBV18 and TRBJ2-2; no clear D gene. The CDR3 has 16 residues. Deletions cut 2 bases from V and 3 bases from J, with 13 bases between. CDR1 and CDR2 (germline): KGHSH, LQKENI. CDR3 sequence: CASSPVEASDTGELFF. CDR3 nucleotide sequence: TGTGCCAGCTCACCAGTTGAGGCGTCCGACACCGGGGAGCTGTTTTTT.